This is a list of T cell receptor beta chains from one sample in a study of response to subunit inactivated influenza vaccine. TCRdb recomputed calls from the RT-PCR reads with MiXCR, one row per CDR3 protein. Of some 500,000 distinct CDR3 sequences listed, approximately 17% are singletons. This specimen was CD4+ T cells sorted from PBMCs, taken roughly 24 months after vaccination. The receptors shown here come from a man between 50 and 75 years old who received an inactivated influenza vaccine. Both conserved end residues are part of each CDR3. A D gene is named only where the DNA matches it firmly. Size is omitted from some rows. Given values are once, few, many or a class for expanded clones.

j_gene	v_gene	d_gene	abundance	CDR3nt	CDR3aa
TRBJ2-7	TRBV10-3	NA	few	TGTGCCATCAGTGACCCGGGCGAGCAGTACTTC	CAISDPGEQYF
TRBJ1-4	TRBV5-6	TRBD1	few	TGTGCCAGCAGCTCTCCCGGGACAGGGAGTGAAAAACTGTTTTTT	CASSSPGTGSEKLFF
TRBJ2-7	TRBV11-3	NA	NA	TGTGCCAGCAGCTTACGCCCCAACTACGAGCAGTACTTC	CASSLRPNYEQYF
TRBJ2-7	TRBV7-6	TRBD2	NA	TGTGCCAGCAGCTTTAACCCCCGGGCTAGCGGGGGCCCCAGCTCCTACGAGCAGTACTTC	CASSFNPRASGGPSSYEQYF
TRBJ2-5	TRBV7-2	NA	few	TGTGCCAGCAGCCCATGGCGACCGGGAGCGTTAGAGACCCAGTACTTC	CASSPWRPGALETQYF
TRBJ2-3	TRBV5-1	TRBD2	many	TGCGCCAGCAGAAGACTAGCGGGGAGCACAGATACGCAGTATTTT	CASRRLAGSTDTQYF
TRBJ2-7	TRBV6-5	TRBD1	NA	TGTGCCAGCAGTTACAATACAGGGGGCGACGAGCAGTACTTC	CASSYNTGGDEQYF
TRBJ2-2	TRBV4-2	NA	NA	TGTGCCAGCAGCCAAGACAGAGGGGACACCGGGGAGCTGTTTTTT	CASSQDRGDTGELFF
TRBJ2-3	TRBV4-1	TRBD1	few	TGCGCCAGCAGCACCAGGGGGCTCGGCACAGATACGCAGTATTTT	CASSTRGLGTDTQYF
TRBJ1-5	TRBV20-1	NA	NA	TGCAGTGCTAAACGGGGGGAGGATCAGCCCCAGCATTTT	CSAKRGEDQPQHF
TRBJ2-7	TRBV12-3/TRBV12-4	TRBD1	many	TGTGCCAGCAGTCCCCGGGACAGGGTATCCTACGAGCAGTACTTC	CASSPRDRVSYEQYF
TRBJ1-5	TRBV4-1	NA	NA	TGCGCCAGCAGCCCGGAGGCCACGGGACTGAGCAATCAGCCCCAGCATTTT	CASSPEATGLSNQPQHF
TRBJ2-1	TRBV10-3	NA	NA	TGTGCCATCAAAGAAGATTACAATGAGCAGTTCTTC	CAIKEDYNEQFF
TRBJ2-1	TRBV14	TRBD2	many	TGTGCCAGCAGCCAAGCGGGGGGGCTCAATGAGCAGTTCTTC	CASSQAGGLNEQFF
TRBJ2-1	TRBV20-1	NA	many	TGCAGTGCTAGAAGTTACGGGAGCCTTACCTACAATGAGCAGTTCTTC	CSARSYGSLTYNEQFF
TRBJ2-1	TRBV27	NA	NA	TGTGCCAGCAGGGGGGTCAGCTCCTACAATGAGCAGTTCTTC	CASRGVSSYNEQFF
TRBJ2-2	TRBV5-5	NA	NA	TGTGCCAGCAGTTTCATTGCCCAGGGGGGTAGGACCGGGGAGCTGTTTTTT	CASSFIAQGGRTGELFF
TRBJ1-6	TRBV7-2	TRBD1	NA	TGTGCCAGCAGCCCGGGACAGATATGGGCTAATTCACCCCTCCACTTT	CASSPGQIWANSPLHF
TRBJ2-1	TRBV20-1	NA	NA	TGCAGTGCTAGAGATCTTTTAGCAGGGAGGCCTTACAATGAGCAGTTCTTC	CSARDLLAGRPYNEQFF
TRBJ2-7	TRBV7-9	NA	few	TGTGCCAGCAGCCCCGGGCCGCTCCACGAGCAGTACTTC	CASSPGPLHEQYF
TRBJ1-5	TRBV6-2/TRBV6-3	NA	NA	TGTGCCAGCAGTTACGGGTTGGGAAATCAGCCCCAGCATTTT	CASSYGLGNQPQHF
TRBJ1-5	TRBV28	NA	NA	TGTGCCAGCAGGAGTCAAAGGGGCCAGCCCCAGCATTTT	CASRSQRGQPQHF
TRBJ2-3	TRBV6-1	NA	once	TGTGCCAGCAGTGTTGAAATCTCAGATACGCAGTATTTT	CASSVEISDTQYF
TRBJ2-1	TRBV7-2	TRBD2	NA	TGTGCCAGCGTCACTAGCGGGAGAATGGGGGGTGAGCAGTTCTTC	CASVTSGRMGGEQFF
TRBJ2-2	TRBV24-1	NA	many	TGTGCCACCAGTGAGTCGAGGGGAAGCACCGGGGAGCTGTTTTTT	CATSESRGSTGELFF
TRBJ1-1	TRBV12-3/TRBV12-4	TRBD1	NA	TGTGCCAGCAGGGGAGGGGGCGCTGAAGCTTTCTTT	CASRGGGAEAFF
TRBJ2-3	TRBV12-3/TRBV12-4	TRBD2	few	TGTGCCAGCAGCTCGGGACTAGCGGGAAACACAGATACGCAGTATTTT	CASSSGLAGNTDTQYF
TRBJ2-3	TRBV5-1	TRBD2	many	TGCGCCAGCAGCTTGACGGGAGGGGGCACAGATACGCAGTATTTT	CASSLTGGGTDTQYF
TRBJ2-2	TRBV4-3	NA	many	TGCGCCAGCAGCCAAGATAGGCTAGGGCTCACCGGGGAGCTGTTTTTT	CASSQDRLGLTGELFF
TRBJ1-1	TRBV18	NA	few	TGTGCCAGCTCACCTATGAATGAAGCTTTCTTT	CASSPMNEAFF
TRBJ2-2	TRBV12-3/TRBV12-4	NA	few	TGTGCCAGCAGTTCCGGGACCAGCACCGGGGAGCTGTTTTTT	CASSSGTSTGELFF
TRBJ2-5	TRBV20-1	TRBD2	few	TGCAGTGCTAGAGATCTTCGGGGGGACCAAGAGACCCAGTACTTC	CSARDLRGDQETQYF
TRBJ1-1	TRBV7-8	NA	NA	TGTGCCAGCAGCCCAAACAAGAACACTGAAGCTTTCTTT	CASSPNKNTEAFF
TRBJ1-1	TRBV12-3/TRBV12-4	TRBD1	few	TGTGCCAGCAAGAATCCCGGACAGGGCACTGAAGCTTTCTTT	CASKNPGQGTEAFF
TRBJ2-3	TRBV30	NA	NA	TGTGCCTGGGCGAGAGGGGTGAGCACAGATACGCAGTATTTT	CAWARGVSTDTQYF
TRBJ1-5	TRBV20-1	TRBD1	few	TGCAGTGCTAGGTCAAGGGCCGGGACAGGGGGCGTTGGCAATCAGCCCCAGCATTTT	CSARSRAGTGGVGNQPQHF
TRBJ2-5	TRBV29-1	NA	many	TGCAGCGTTGCCGGGTCCGTCCAAGAGACCCAGTACTTC	CSVAGSVQETQYF